This T cell receptor beta chain was documented in a study of blood T cells in healthy people across ages. Study-wide points: Those diversity estimates obtained from one million T cells were thought to be underestimates. Diversity was higher, and naive CD4+ cells more numerous, in long-lived donors than in aged donors. Using unsorted PBMCs precluded a conclusive naive versus antigen-experienced comparison. Getting older went along with TCR beta diversity per million T cells dropping roughly linearly.

Using a J-beta primer mix together with a sample-barcoded 5' primer, a second PCR was run for roughly 7 to 11 cycles. MiXCR, applied by TCRdb to the 5' RACE reads, yields one record per CDR3 protein. The sample shows around 780,000 distinct CDR3 sequences, approximately 60% of them seen only once. The CDR3 covers 14 residues. V lost 1 base and J lost 6; bases outside the gene matches: 5. Germline V lookup: CDR1 SGHTA, CDR2 FQGNSA. This clonotype was counted at least ten times. The antigen remains unidentified. The origin of this receptor is a man aged 35 to 55 in good health. The specimen sequenced was blood. The genes are TRBV7-2 and TRBJ2-7; the match to TRBD2 covers 8 bases. CDR3 sequence reads: CASSLDGRVGEQYF. The CDR3 DNA is TGTGCCAGCAGCTTAGACGGGAGGGTCGGCGAGCAGTACTTC.